This T cell receptor (beta chain) comes out of a study of T-cell reconstitution after alpha-beta-depleted transplantation in children. General study findings and limits: The authors attributed T-cell counts and diversity one year after transplant mostly to newly produced T cells. Some patients' high day-60 TCRbeta diversity was traced to surviving recipient T cells and thymic progenitors. About two months after transplant, alpha-beta T cells reportedly came from several hundred expanded graft clones.

Ten or more counts support this clonotype. The target antigen is unknown. CDR3 length: 14 residues. V lost 2 bases to trimming and J lost 5 bases, with 12 bases between them. The germline gives CDR1 SGHRS, CDR2 YFSETQ. Unique molecular identifiers were incorporated during preparation of the TCRbeta library. In TCRdb, the PCR reads were re-called with MiXCR into one record per CDR3 protein. The data contain roughly 670,000 distinct CDR3 sequences, over 10% of them singletons. This chain connects TRBV5-1 to TRBJ2-3, with TRBD2 as a possible D gene (6 bases). The source material was PBMCs, sampled before TCRalphabeta/CD19-depleted stem cell transplant. This TCR was recovered from a girl aged 2 to 10 with congenital amegakaryocytic thrombocytopenia, due to receive a stem cell transplant. The CDR3 loop reads CASSFSREVDTQYF. In DNA, the CDR3 is TGCGCCAGCAGCTTTAGCAGGGAGGTAGATACGCAGTATTTT.